A single sample is the source of the 27 T cell receptor beta chains below, sequenced in a study of shared clonotypes between healthy human individuals. Generated by immunoSEQ multiplex PCR, the TCRdb table keeps only in-frame clones and is missing some. The data show about 2 million clones, less than 95% seen once. It was CD45RO-negative cells, positively selected for CCR7, that made up naive CD8 cells, with terminally differentiated effector memory CD45RA+ cells excluded. The sequenced sample was naive CD8+ T cells sorted from blood. These receptors all stem from a man younger than 35 in good health.

This chain connects TRBV9 to TRBJ2-1; D ambiguous. The CDR3 covers 15 residues. V was trimmed by 1 base and J by 4 bases, leaving 12 bases between them. Germline CDR1 is SGDLS and CDR2 is YYNGEE. The CDR3 region is CASSVISSTYNEQFF. The CDR3 bases are TGTGCCAGCAGCGTAATCAGCTCTACTTACAATGAGCAGTTCTTC.

Note on this clone: One end of the junction is discordant with germline, which a read error may explain. This sequence joins TRBV4-3 and TRBJ2-1; D tentatively reads TRBD1 or TRBD2 (5 bases each). Germline assignment: CDR1 LGHNA and CDR2 YSLEER. The CDR3 extends over 15 amino acids. This CDR3 reads CASSEDSGAYNEQFF. The CDR3 DNA reads as TGCGCCAGCAGCGAAGACAGCGGTGCCTACAATGAGCAGTTCTTC.

The V gene is TRBV7-3, the J gene TRBJ2-7; 7 nucleotides match TRBD1. Germline V gene sequence: CDR1 SGHTA, CDR2 FQGTGA. The CDR3 has 14 residues. V lost 3 bases and J lost 3; bases outside the gene matches: 5. In DNA form, the CDR3 reads TGTGCCAGCAGCTTGACAGGGTCTAACTACGAGCAGTACTTC. This codes for CASSLTGSNYEQYF.

About this clone: This CDR3 is also generated by other DNA sequences in the sample. J is TRBJ1-1 and V is TRBV6-5, with TRBD1 identical over 7 bases. Germline CDR1 reads MNHEY; CDR2 reads SVGAGI. The CDR3 length is 12 residues. The J segment lost 5 bases and the V segment lost 5 bases, leaving 2 bases of the junction unmatched. CDR3 protein: CASSPQGTEAFF. In nucleotides, the CDR3 is TGTGCCAGCAGTCCACAGGGGACTGAAGCTTTCTTT.

The chain uses TRBV7-6 and TRBJ2-3; TRBD2 matches 7 bases. Trimming took 2 bases from V and 5 from J; bases not matched to a gene: 7. From germline, CDR1 is SGHVS and CDR2 FNYEAQ. This CDR3 is built from 15 residues. The CDR3 region has the DNA TGTGCCAGCAGCTTAATCTGGGGGGGAGGAGATACGCAGTATTTT. Translating gives CASSLIWGGGDTQYF.

Worth noting for this clone: Other DNA sequences in this specimen translate into the identical CDR3. The rearrangement links TRBV9 to TRBJ2-2; 7 positions match TRBD2. Germline values: CDR1 SGDLS, CDR2 YYNGEE. Trimming took 3 bases from V and 4 from J; bases not matched to a gene: 3. This CDR3 is built from 14 residues. This chain's CDR3 is CASSAREGTGELFF. As DNA, the CDR3 is TGTGCCAGCAGCGCGAGGGAGGGCACCGGGGAGCTGTTTTTT. Full variable domain (remainder filled in from reference TRBV9 and TRBJ2-2): DSGVTQTPKHLITATGQRVTLRCSPRSGDLSVYWYQQSLDQGLQFLIQYYNGEERAKGNILERFSAQQFPDLHSELNLSSLELGDSALYFCASSAREGTGELFFGEGSRLTVL.

The chain uses TRBV6-5 and TRBJ2-4; D is perhaps TRBD1 (6 bases). The V end was cut by 7 bases, the J end by 10 bases, with 11 bases between. Germline-derived CDR1 and CDR2 are MNHEY and SVGAGI. The CDR3 consists of 11 residues. Written as DNA, the CDR3 is TGTGCCAGCACCTGGCAGGGGATTCAGTACTTC. Translating gives CASTWQGIQYF.

DNA for the CDR3: TGTGCCAGCAGTTGGGGACTAGGTGCCTACGAGCAGTACTTC. Translating gives CASSWGLGAYEQYF. The chain uses TRBV27 and TRBJ2-7; 8 bases are shared with TRBD2. CDR1 is MNHEY and CDR2 is SMNVEV in the germline V gene (reference sequence). The CDR3 contains 14 residues. Germline trimming cut 4 bases from V and 2 bases from J; bases unmatched to any gene: 4.

The chain uses TRBV5-1 and TRBJ2-1; 10 bases match TRBD2. This CDR3 has 16 amino acids. Germline V gives CDR1 SGHRS, CDR2 YFSETQ. The V and J ends lost 0 bases and 5 bases, in that order; junction bases with no gene match: 5. In DNA form, the CDR3 reads TGCGCCAGCAGCTTGGTTCTAGCGGGAGTTCACAATGAGCAGTTCTTC. Translating gives CASSLVLAGVHNEQFF.

CDR3 in DNA: TGTGCCAGTGACTCTGGGAGACCCTACAATGAGCAGTTCTTC. Amino acids: CASDSGRPYNEQFF. The J gene is TRBJ2-1, the V gene TRBV19; tentative D call: TRBD2 (5 bases). Trimming left V 8 bases short and J 2 bases short, with 13 bases between. This CDR3 spans 14 amino acids. Per germline, CDR1 LNHDA and CDR2 SQIVND (reference sequence).

This clone was found once. This chain joins TRBV11-2 and TRBJ2-2, with 8 bases aligning to TRBD1. The CDR3 length is 16 residues. Trimming at V came to 4 bases and at J to 1 base, leaving 5 bases not matched to a gene. Germline assignment: CDR1 SGHAT and CDR2 FQNNGV. The chain's CDR3 is CASSSLGQVNTGELFF. The CDR3 DNA reads TGTGCCAGCAGCTCGTTGGGACAGGTGAACACCGGGGAGCTGTTTTTT.

This chain uses TRBV5-1 with TRBJ2-7, with 11 bases aligning to TRBD1. The V and J ends lost 3 bases and 5 bases, in that order; junction bases with no gene match: 1. The CDR3 sequence is 13 residues long. Germline V gives CDR1 SGHRS, CDR2 YFSETQ. Here the CDR3 reads CASSWTGGDEQYF. CDR3 DNA: TGCGCCAGCAGCTGGACAGGGGGCGACGAGCAGTACTTC.

This CDR3 is CASREGQGSTDTQYF. The CDR3 DNA reads TGTGCCAGCAGGGAGGGCCAGGGGTCGACAGATACGCAGTATTTT. V is TRBV2 and J is TRBJ2-3, with D possibly called TRBD1 or TRBD2 (6 bases each). This CDR3 is 15 amino acids long. The V end lost 6 bases, the J end lost 3 bases, and 16 bases lay between the germline ends. The germline gives CDR1 SNHLY, CDR2 FYNNEI. Complete variable domain (other parts from reference TRBV2 and TRBJ2-3): EPEVTQTPSHQVTQMGQEVILRCVPISNHLYFYWYRQILGQKVEFLVSFYNNEISEKSEIFDDQFSVERPDGSNFTLKIRSTKLEDSAMYFCASREGQGSTDTQYFGPGTRLTVL.

This clone has a single count. V usage is TRBV27 and J usage is TRBJ1-2; TRBD1 agrees at 7 bases. Germline lookup yields CDR1 MNHEY and CDR2 SMNVEV (reference sequence). V shed 5 bases and J 3 bases; nucleotides not matched to a gene: 6. The CDR3 has 14 residues. The DNA of the CDR3 is TGTGCCAGCAGTATTACAGGGGCGGACTATGGCTACACCTTC. It yields the protein CASSITGADYGYTF.

The chain carries TRBV29-1 and TRBJ2-1, with no clear D. The V end lost 7 bases, the J end lost 8 bases, and 18 bases lay between the germline ends. This CDR3 comprises 13 residues. The germline V gene has CDR1 SQVTM and CDR2 ANQGSEA. The CDR3 DNA reads TGCAGCGCCCTGCCCTTGGCCCACCATGAGCAGTTCTTC. It encodes CSALPLAHHEQFF.

This clone was detected only once. The gene calls are TRBV7-9 and TRBJ2-1; 11 bases line up with TRBD2. Trimming took 3 bases from V and 9 from J; bases not matched to a gene: 4. The germline V gene encodes CDR1 SEHNR and CDR2 FQNEAQ (reference sequence). The CDR3 is 14 residues long. The CDR3 region is CASSFSGRAFEQFF. The DNA for the CDR3 is TGTGCCAGCAGCTTTAGCGGGAGGGCTTTTGAGCAGTTCTTC.

The chain joins TRBV12-5 to TRBJ2-7, with D maybe TRBD2 (6 bases). V shed 6 bases and J shed 7 bases, with 25 bases lying between them. Per the germline V gene, CDR1 is LGHNT and CDR2 is FRNRAP. The CDR3 consists of 16 residues. In DNA, the CDR3 is TGTGCTAGTGGCCGGAGGGGCAGGCCTATTTGGTGGGAGCAGTACTTC. Protein product: CASGRRGRPIWWEQYF. The full variable domain, completed using reference TRBV12-5 and TRBJ2-7, is DARVTQTPRHKVTEMGQEVTMRCQPILGHNTVFWYRQTMMQGLELLAYFRNRAPLDDSGMPKDRFSAEMPDATLATLKIQPSEPRDSAVYFCASGRRGRPIWWEQYFGPGTRLTVT.

On this clone: Additional DNA sequences in this sample encode the identical CDR3. The rearrangement links TRBV7-6 to TRBJ2-7, with D unclear. This CDR3 contains 12 residues. Germline lookup yields CDR1 SGHVS and CDR2 FNYEAQ. The V end was cut by 1 base, the J end by 5 bases, with 6 bases between. The CDR3 protein is CASSLEGNEQYF. CDR3 in DNA: TGTGCCAGCAGCTTAGAGGGAAACGAGCAGTACTTC.

Concerning this clone: In the same sample, other DNA sequences code for this CDR3. This sequence joins TRBV5-1 and TRBJ1-1; weak D call: TRBD1 (5 bases). The CDR3 sequence is 14 residues long. Trimming took 0 bases from V and 4 from J, leaving 10 bases between them. The V gene's germline CDR1 is SGHRS and CDR2 YFSETQ. CDR3 sequence (DNA): TGCGCCAGCAGCTTGGATGGGGGAGGCACTGAAGCTTTCTTT. Protein product: CASSLDGGGTEAFF.

The V and J genes are TRBV18 and TRBJ2-3; maybe TRBD1 (6 bases). The CDR3 contains 15 residues. Germline-derived CDR1 and CDR2 are KGHSH and LQKENI. The germline V and J ends were trimmed by 2 bases and 7 bases, with 16 bases remaining between them. The CDR3 coding sequence is TGTGCCAGCTCACCAATTTCGGCCAGGGGACATACGCAGTATTTT. It yields the protein CASSPISARGHTQYF. Based on the CDR3 plus reference TRBV18 and TRBJ2-3, the full variable domain is NAGVMQNPRHLVRRRGQEARLRCSPMKGHSHVYWYRQLPEEGLKFMVYLQKENIIDESGMPKERFSAEFPKEGPSILRIQQVVRGDSAAYFCASSPISARGHTQYFGPGTRLTVL.

The DNA of the CDR3 is TGTGCCATTGAGCGGGGGGAGGGTGTTAGAAGAACTCCCGGGGAGCTGTTTTTT. This codes for CAIERGEGVRRTPGELFF. V is TRBV6-4 and J is TRBJ2-2; 9 bases are a match to TRBD2. CDR1 MRHNA and CDR2 SNTAGT come from the germline V gene. The CDR3 has 18 residues. Trimming took 10 bases from V and 6 from J; bases not matched to a gene: 21.

The V and J genes are TRBV7-8 and TRBJ2-7, with 13 bases lining up with TRBD2. Losses at the gene ends were 4 bases for V and 3 bases for J; bases not matched to a gene: 3. Germline V gene sequence: CDR1 SGHVS, CDR2 FQNEAQ. This CDR3 spans 15 amino acids. The CDR3 loop is CASSSTSGGYYEQYF. The CDR3 bases are TGTGCCAGCAGCTCGACTAGCGGGGGGTACTACGAGCAGTACTTC.

In this sample, this clone turned up once. The genes are TRBV7-9 and TRBJ2-5; 11 bases match TRBD2. CDR3 length: 15 amino acids. Unmatched junction bases numbered 5, after V lost 4 bases and J lost 4 bases. Germline V gene sequence: CDR1 SEHNR, CDR2 FQNEAQ (reference sequence). DNA for the CDR3: TGTGCCAGCAGCTCGATTGGACTAGCGGGAGAGACCCAGTACTTC. Encoded protein: CASSSIGLAGETQYF.

This clone was counted only a few times. This chain uses TRBV27 with TRBJ2-7, with 13 bases matching TRBD2. The CDR3 totals 15 residues. The junction had 3 bases not matched to a gene; V was cut back by 2 bases and J by 5 bases. From germline, CDR1 is MNHEY and CDR2 SMNVEV (reference sequence). CDR3 DNA: TGTGCCAGCAGTTTACCGGGACTAGCGGGAAACGAGCAGTACTTC. Translating it yields CASSLPGLAGNEQYF.

The chain recombines TRBV28 with TRBJ2-5; the match to TRBD1 covers 11 bases. CDR3 size: 16 residues. The ends lost 8 bases at V and 4 bases at J; junction bases unmatched: 12. Germline-derived CDR1 and CDR2 are MDHEN and SYDVKM. CDR3 region: CASSTGTGGERETQYF. As DNA, the CDR3 is TGTGCCAGCTCAACCGGGACAGGGGGAGAGAGAGAGACCCAGTACTTC.

Worth noting for this clone: Different DNA sequences within this sample yield the same CDR3. V usage is TRBV7-9 and J usage is TRBJ2-1; TRBD2 aligns across 7 bases. The CDR3 is 14 amino acids. Germline V gene data show CDR1 as SEHNR and CDR2 as FQNEAQ (reference sequence). The V gene end was trimmed by 1 base and the J gene end by 7 bases; junction bases not matched to a gene: 4. The CDR3 bases are TGTGCCAGCAGCTTAGTCTTGGGAGGGAATGAGCAGTTCTTC. Protein product: CASSLVLGGNEQFF.

To note about this clone: This same CDR3 is encoded by further DNA sequences in the sample. The V and J genes are TRBV5-4 and TRBJ2-7; unclear D gene. The CDR3 length is 12 residues. V gave up 3 bases and J gave up 0 bases, with 4 bases separating them. Looked up from germline, CDR1 is SGHNT and CDR2 is YYREEE (reference sequence). The CDR3 region has the DNA TGTGCCAGCAGCTATAACTCCTACGAGCAGTACTTC. Protein product: CASSYNSYEQYF. The whole variable domain, remainder taken from reference TRBV5-4 and TRBJ2-7, is ETGVTQSPTHLIKTRGQQVTLRCSSQSGHNTVSWYQQALGQGPQFIFQYYREEENGRGNFPPRFSGLQFPNYSSELNVNALELDDSALYLCASSYNSYEQYFGPGTRLTVT.